This T cell receptor (beta chain) was sequenced for a study of shared clonotypes between healthy human individuals. All participating donors were Caucasian adults from Nashville, Tennessee. This CDR3 region has 16 residues. The V gene end was trimmed by 1 base and the J gene end by 4 bases; junction bases not matched to a gene: 4. Looked up from germline, CDR1 is MNHNS and CDR2 is SASEGT. This clone was observed a handful of times. Its antigen is not known. Method: immunoSEQ multiplex PCR; TCRdb's copy keeps in-frame clones and lacks some. The sample contains hundreds of thousands of clones, 55% to 85% of which appear only once. Findings and caveats of the study: The authors expected sequencing depth to affect clonotype sharing among donors.

Sequencing input: memory CD4+ T cells sorted from blood. The subset here: CD45RA-negative fraction. The chain uses TRBV6-1 and TRBJ1-4, with 9 bases identical to TRBD1. The clonotype originates from a woman in her 30s in good health. In nucleotides, the CDR3 is TGTGCCAGCAGTGAAGTTGGACAGGGGTTTAATGAAAAACTGTTTTTT. This gives the protein CASSEVGQGFNEKLFF.